This TCR beta chain came from a study of blood T cell repertoires in COVID-19. At the level of the study: Samples of COVID-19 (acute and convalescent) were obtained from the United States, Italy and Spain. T cells, B-cell-depleted T cells, or PBMCs supplied cDNA or gDNA.

Profiled with immunoSEQ multiplex PCR; TCRdb holds only in-frame clones, not every one. The sample comprises more than 90,000 clones, about 71% of which are singletons, and roughly 25% rests with the top ten. The sequencing sample was made of peripheral blood. The clonotype comes from a woman in her sixties or seventies in a cohort sampled during active or convalescent COVID-19.

DNA of the CDR3: TGTGCCAGCAGCCCGCAGGGATTCCAAGAGACCCAGTACTTC. It codes for CASSPQGFQETQYF. The genes are TRBV7-9 and TRBJ2-5; D possibly corresponds to TRBD1 (5 bases). This CDR3 has 14 residues. V was pared by 5 bases and J by 1 base, with 11 bases between. CDR1 is SEHNR, CDR2 FQNEAQ, per germline (reference sequence).